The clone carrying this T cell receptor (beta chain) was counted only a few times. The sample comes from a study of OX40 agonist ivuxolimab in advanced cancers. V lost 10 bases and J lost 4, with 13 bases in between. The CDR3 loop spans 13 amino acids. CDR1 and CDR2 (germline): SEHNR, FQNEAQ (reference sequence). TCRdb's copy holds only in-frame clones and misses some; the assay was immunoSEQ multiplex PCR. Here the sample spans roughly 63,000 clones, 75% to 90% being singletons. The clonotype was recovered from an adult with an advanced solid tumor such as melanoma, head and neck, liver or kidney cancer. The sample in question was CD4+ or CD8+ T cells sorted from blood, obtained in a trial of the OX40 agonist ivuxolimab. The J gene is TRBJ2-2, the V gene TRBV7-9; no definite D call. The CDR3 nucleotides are TGTGCCACCCCCTTCCCCCGCACCGGGGAGCTGTTTTTT. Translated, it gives CATPFPRTGELFF.